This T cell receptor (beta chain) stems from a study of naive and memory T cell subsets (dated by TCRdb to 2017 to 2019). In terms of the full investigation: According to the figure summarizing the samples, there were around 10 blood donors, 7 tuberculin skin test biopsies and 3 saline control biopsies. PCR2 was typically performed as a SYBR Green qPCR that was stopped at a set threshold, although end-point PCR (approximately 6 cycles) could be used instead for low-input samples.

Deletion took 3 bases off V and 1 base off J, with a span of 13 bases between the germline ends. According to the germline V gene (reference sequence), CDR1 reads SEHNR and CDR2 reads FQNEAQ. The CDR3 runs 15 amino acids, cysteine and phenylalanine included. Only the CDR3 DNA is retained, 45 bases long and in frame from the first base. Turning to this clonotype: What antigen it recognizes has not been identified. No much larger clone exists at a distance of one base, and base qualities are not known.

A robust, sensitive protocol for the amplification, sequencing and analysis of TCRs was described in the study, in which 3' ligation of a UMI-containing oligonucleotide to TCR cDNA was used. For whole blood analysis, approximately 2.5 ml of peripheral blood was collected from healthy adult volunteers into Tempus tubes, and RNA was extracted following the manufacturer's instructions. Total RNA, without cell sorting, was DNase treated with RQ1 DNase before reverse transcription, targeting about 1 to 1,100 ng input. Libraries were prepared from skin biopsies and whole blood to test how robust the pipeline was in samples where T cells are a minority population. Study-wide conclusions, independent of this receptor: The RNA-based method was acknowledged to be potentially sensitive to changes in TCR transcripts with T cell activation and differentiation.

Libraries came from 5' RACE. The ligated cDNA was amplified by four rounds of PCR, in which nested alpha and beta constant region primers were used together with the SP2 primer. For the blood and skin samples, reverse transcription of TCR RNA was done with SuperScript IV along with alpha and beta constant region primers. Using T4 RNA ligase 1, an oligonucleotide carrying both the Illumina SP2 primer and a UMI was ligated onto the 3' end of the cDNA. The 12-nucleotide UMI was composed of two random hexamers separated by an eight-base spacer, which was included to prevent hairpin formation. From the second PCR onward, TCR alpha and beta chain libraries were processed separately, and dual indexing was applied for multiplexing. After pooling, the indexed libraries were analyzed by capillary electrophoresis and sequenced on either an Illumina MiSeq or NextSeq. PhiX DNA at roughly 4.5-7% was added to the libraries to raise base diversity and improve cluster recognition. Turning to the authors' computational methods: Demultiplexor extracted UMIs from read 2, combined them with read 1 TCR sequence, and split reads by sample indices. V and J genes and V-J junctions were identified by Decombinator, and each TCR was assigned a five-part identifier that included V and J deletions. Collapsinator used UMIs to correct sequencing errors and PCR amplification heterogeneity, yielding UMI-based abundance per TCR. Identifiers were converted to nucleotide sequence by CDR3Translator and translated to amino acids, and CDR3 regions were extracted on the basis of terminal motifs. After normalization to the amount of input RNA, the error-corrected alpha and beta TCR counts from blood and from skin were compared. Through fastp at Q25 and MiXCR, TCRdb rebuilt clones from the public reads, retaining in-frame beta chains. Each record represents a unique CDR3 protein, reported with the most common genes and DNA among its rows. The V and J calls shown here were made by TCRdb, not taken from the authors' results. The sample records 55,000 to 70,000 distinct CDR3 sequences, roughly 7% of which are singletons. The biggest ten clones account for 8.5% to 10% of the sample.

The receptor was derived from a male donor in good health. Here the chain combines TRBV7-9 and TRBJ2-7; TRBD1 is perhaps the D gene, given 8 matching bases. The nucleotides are TGTGCCAGCAGCTTTACAGGGGGGGAGTCCTACGAGCAGTACTTC. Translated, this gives CASSFTGGESYEQYF.